This entry concerns a single TCR beta chain. These data originate in a study of cytomegalovirus exposure and HLA in healthy donors. Looked up from germline, CDR1 is LGHNA and CDR2 is YSLEER. The V gene lost 0 bases and the J gene lost 4 bases, with 3 bases spanning the gap. This CDR3 is 13 amino acids long. Researchers ran the PCR with 60 Vbeta and 13 Jbeta primers. Libraries were prepared by immunoSEQ multiplex PCR; TCRdb keeps only in-frame clonotypes and omits some of them. The sample has about 130,000 clones, over 15% seen once; the top ten hold 2.9%. This clonotype was sampled from a female donor in good health and CMV-seropositive. Material: PBMCs. The rearrangement links TRBV4-3 to TRBJ2-2; D remains ambiguous. The CDR3, as DNA: TGCGCCAGCAGCCAAGATCTCACCGGGGAGCTGTTTTTT. It is translated as CASSQDLTGELFF.